The 6 T cell receptor beta chains given below trace back to one sample, sequenced in a study of T cell clonality in common variable immunodeficiency. Profiled with immunoSEQ multiplex PCR; TCRdb holds only in-frame clones, not every one. This sample comprises 30,000 to 40,000 clones, none seen once only. Source material: peripheral blood mononuclear cells. All receptors derive from a person aged 18-70 years in good health.

This clone was seen at least ten times. The CDR3 spells CASSQDWTSVSYEQYF. CDR3 DNA, as far as it was read: TGTGCCAGCAGCCAAGATTGGACTAGCGTATCCTACGAG. This rearrangement joins TRBV14 to TRBJ2-7; 9 bases are shared with TRBD2. From the germline J gene comes the end of the CDR3, since the read stops 3 residues before it. Germline CDR1 SGHDN, CDR2 FVKESK. There are 16 residues in the CDR3. V shed 0 bases, J shed 1 base, and the junction held 4 bases outside the gene matches.

This clone was seen repeatedly, ten times or more. Coverage ceases 3 residues before the CDR3 finishes, and the germline J gene fills in the end. V gene TRBV29-1 combines with J gene TRBJ2-1, with TRBD2 matching 10 bases. Germline CDR1 reads SQVTM; CDR2 reads ANQGSEA. The CDR3 is made up of 14 amino acids. Germline trimming cut 2 bases from V and 6 bases from J; bases unmatched to any gene: 4. The CDR3 DNA, read in part, is TGCAGCGTTGAACTAGCGGGAGTAGGCAATGAG. Translation gives CSVELAGVGNE. From start to end, the CDR3 is CSVELAGVGNEQFF.

This clone has just a few counts. The read ends 3 residues before the CDR3 terminus; that terminus is restored from the germline J gene. This chain connects TRBV7-3 to TRBJ1-2; D unresolved. The CDR3 runs to 15 residues. Germline CDR1 and CDR2: SGHTA and FQGTGA. CDR3 protein: CASSLSSGRASDYTF. CDR3 DNA (partial): TGTGCCAGCAGTCTCTCTAGCGGGAGGGCCTCTGAC.

This clone has at least ten counts. The DNA read from the CDR3 is TGCAGTGCTAGGGAGGGGCGGGGGGTGTCCTACGAG. Encoded protein: CSAREGRGVSYE. The full CDR3 protein reads CSAREGRGVSYEQYF. V is TRBV20-1 and J is TRBJ2-7; 8 positions match TRBD2. From the germline J gene comes the end of the CDR3, since the read stops 3 residues before it. The CDR3 spans 15 residues. V shed 3 bases, J shed 1 base, and the junction held 8 bases outside the gene matches. Germline V CDR1 and CDR2: DFQATT, SNEGSKA (reference sequence).

This clone has ten or more counts. The CDR3 goes on 3 residues after the read ends, and that part is filled in from the germline J gene. The rearrangement links TRBV5-1 to TRBJ2-3; D may be TRBD1 (6 bases). V was shortened by 1 base and J by 1 base, with 13 bases between the two germline ends. CDR1 and CDR2 (germline): SGHRS, YFSETQ. This CDR3 has 16 amino acids. The CDR3 is CASSLMAAGGTDTQYF. Incomplete CDR3 DNA: TGCGCCAGCAGCTTGATGGCGGCAGGGGGCACAGATACG.

This clone came up a few times. The missing CDR3 end, 3 residues past where the read stops, is filled in from the germline J gene. The chain carries TRBV19 and TRBJ2-7, with a tentative D call TRBD1 (6 bases). With 3 bases removed from V and 6 bases from J, the gap between germline ends came to 12 bases. The CDR3 is 13 amino acids. Germline lookup yields CDR1 LNHDA and CDR2 SQIVND (reference sequence). CDR3 sequence reads: CASSIPIGGEQYF. CDR3 DNA (partial): TGTGCCAGTAGTATCCCGATAGGGGGCGAG.